This entry is about one T cell receptor beta chain. Its antigen is still unknown. These data are taken from a study of cytomegalovirus exposure and HLA in healthy donors. Overall study findings and caveats: The study labeled approximately 150 TCR beta chains cytomegalovirus-associated.

The data were produced by immunoSEQ multiplex PCR, yet TCRdb's version contains in-frame clones alone and is incomplete. Found here are about 120,000 clones, 95% to 96% of them singletons; the top ten hold approximately 1.5%. CDR3 length: 13 residues. CDR1 is SGHTA, CDR2 FQGTGA, per germline. The trim removed 2 bases at V and 5 bases at J, leaving 2 bases unmatched. Source material: PBMCs. The V call is TRBV7-3, the J call TRBJ2-5, with 7 positions matching TRBD2. The origin of this receptor is a man aged 18 to 30 in good health and CMV-seronegative. The CDR3 bases are TGTGCCAGCAGCTTAGCGGGAGCGGAGACCCAGTACTTC. This codes for CASSLAGAETQYF.